This paragraph reports one T cell receptor (beta chain). Depths of 1 in 200,000 to 1 in 1 million T cells were the sequencing target. Using immunoSEQ multiplex PCR, the repertoire was profiled, and TCRdb retains in-frame clones only, with some absent. The sample records about 310,000 clones, 80% being singletons. These data come from a study of cytotoxic CD8 clonotypes in ibrutinib-treated CLL. The CDR3 runs to 16 residues. The germline V gene encodes CDR1 MNHEY and CDR2 SMNVEV (reference sequence). V was pared by 6 bases and J by 3 bases, with 8 bases of the junction left unmatched. The chain couples TRBV27 to TRBJ2-7; the match to TRBD2 covers 13 bases. The input for sequencing was PBMCs, taken before ibrutinib treatment. This receptor was taken from a human donor with chronic lymphocytic leukemia. CDR3 sequence: CASSTGLAGIFYEQYF. DNA for the CDR3: TGTGCCAGCAGCACGGGACTAGCGGGAATTTTCTACGAGCAGTACTTC.